This T cell receptor beta chain comes out of a study of T cell repertoires in cytomegalovirus infection. TCRdb fed the reads into MiXCR, producing one record per CDR3 protein. The sample shows just over 300,000 distinct CDR3 sequences, 15% to 20% of them seen only once. The germline CDR1 and CDR2 sequences are SGHAT and FQNNGV. The CDR3 sequence is 18 residues long. Trimming took 5 bases from V and 2 from J, leaving 19 bases between them. Overall study results and limits: Clonotype analysis showed dominance of the ex vivo response by HLA-C-restricted CMV-specific TCR beta clonotypes.

This clonotype turned up a few times. Its matching antigen is unknown. This clonotype originated in a human donor in good health (CMV status not recorded). Some clones in this sample may be carry-over from other donors' samples. This chain uses TRBV11-2 with TRBJ2-6; D is possibly TRBD1 (7 bases). The specimen was PBMCs. CDR3 in amino acids: CASSAPGGSPTGANVLTF. In DNA, the CDR3 is TGTGCCAGCAGCGCCCCAGGGGGGTCACCGACTGGGGCCAACGTCCTGACTTTC.